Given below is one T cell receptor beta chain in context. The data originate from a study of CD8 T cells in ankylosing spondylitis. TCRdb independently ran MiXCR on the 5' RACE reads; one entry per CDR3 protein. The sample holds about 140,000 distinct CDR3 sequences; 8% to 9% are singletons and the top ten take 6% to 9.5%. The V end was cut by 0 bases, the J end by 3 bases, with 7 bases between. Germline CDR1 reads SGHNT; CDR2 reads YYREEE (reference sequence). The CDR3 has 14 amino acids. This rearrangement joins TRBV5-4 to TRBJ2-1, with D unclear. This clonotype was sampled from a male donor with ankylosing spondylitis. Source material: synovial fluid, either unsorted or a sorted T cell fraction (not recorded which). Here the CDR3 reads CASSLEGNYNEQFF. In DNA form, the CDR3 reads TGTGCCAGCAGCTTGGAAGGGAACTACAATGAGCAGTTCTTC. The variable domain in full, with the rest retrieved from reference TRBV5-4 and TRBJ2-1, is ETGVTQSPTHLIKTRGQQVTLRCSSQSGHNTVSWYQQALGQGPQFIFQYYREEENGRGNFPPRFSGLQFPNYSSELNVNALELDDSALYLCASSLEGNYNEQFFGPGTRLTVL.